This TCR beta chain was recorded in a study of blood T cell repertoires in COVID-19. Only in-frame clones appear in the TCRdb table, and some are missing; sequencing was by immunoSEQ multiplex PCR. This table has about 130,000 clones, 79% appearing once. This clonotype was obtained from a woman in her 70s with COVID-19, enrolled during active disease. The sample consisted of peripheral blood.

CDR3 sequence reads: CASSDRVTEAFF. The CDR3 DNA follows: TGTGCCAGCAGTGACCGGGTCACTGAAGCTTTCTTT. The chain carries TRBV2 and TRBJ1-1; D remains ambiguous. This CDR3 spans 12 amino acids. Between the trimmed V and J ends, which lost 3 bases and 4 bases, there was a span of 6 bases. Germline CDR1 and CDR2: SNHLY and FYNNEI.